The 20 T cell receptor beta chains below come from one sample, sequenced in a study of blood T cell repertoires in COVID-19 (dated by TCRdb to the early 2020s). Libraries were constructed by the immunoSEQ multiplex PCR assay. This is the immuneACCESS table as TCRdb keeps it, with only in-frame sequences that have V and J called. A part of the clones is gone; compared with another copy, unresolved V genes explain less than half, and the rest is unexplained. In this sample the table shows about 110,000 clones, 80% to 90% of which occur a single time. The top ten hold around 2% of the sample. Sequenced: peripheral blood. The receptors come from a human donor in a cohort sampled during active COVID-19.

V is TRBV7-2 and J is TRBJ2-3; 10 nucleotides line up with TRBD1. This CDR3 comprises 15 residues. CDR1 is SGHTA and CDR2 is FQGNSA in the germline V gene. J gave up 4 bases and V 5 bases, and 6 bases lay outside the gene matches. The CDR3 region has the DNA TGTGCCAGCAGCCCCCGGGACAGGGGACCAGATACGCAGTATTTT. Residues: CASSPRDRGPDTQYF.

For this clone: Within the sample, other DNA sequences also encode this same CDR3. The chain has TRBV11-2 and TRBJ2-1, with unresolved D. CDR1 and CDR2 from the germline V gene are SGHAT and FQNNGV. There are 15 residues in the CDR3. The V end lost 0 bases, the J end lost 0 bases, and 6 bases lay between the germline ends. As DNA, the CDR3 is TGTGCCAGCAGCTTAGATCTCAGCTCCTACAATGAGCAGTTCTTC. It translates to CASSLDLSSYNEQFF. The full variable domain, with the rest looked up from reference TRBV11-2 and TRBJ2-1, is EAGVAQSPRYKIIEKRQSVAFWCNPISGHATLYWYQQILGQGPKLLIQFQNNGVVDDSQLPKDRFSAERLKGVDSTLKIQPAKLEDSAVYLCASSLDLSSYNEQFFGPGTRLTVL.

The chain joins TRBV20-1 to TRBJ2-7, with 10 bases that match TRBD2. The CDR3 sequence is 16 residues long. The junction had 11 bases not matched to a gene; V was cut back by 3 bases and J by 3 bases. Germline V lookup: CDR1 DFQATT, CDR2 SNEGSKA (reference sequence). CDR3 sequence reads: CSASLASGGFFYEQYF. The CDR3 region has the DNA TGCAGTGCTAGTTTGGCTAGCGGGGGATTCTTCTACGAGCAGTACTTC.

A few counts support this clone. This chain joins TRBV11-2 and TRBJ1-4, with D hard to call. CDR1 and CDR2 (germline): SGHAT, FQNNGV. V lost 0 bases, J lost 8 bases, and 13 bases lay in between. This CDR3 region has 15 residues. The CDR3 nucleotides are TGTGCCAGCAGCTTAGAAGGAGGGTATTACGAAAAACTGTTTTTT. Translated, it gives CASSLEGGYYEKLFF.

The CDR3 DNA sequence: TGTGCCAGCAGTTTATCCAGGGCAAGCACAGATACGCAGTATTTT. Translated, it gives CASSLSRASTDTQYF. The V call is TRBV28, the J call TRBJ2-3, with a possible D match to TRBD1 (5 bases). Trimming shortened V by 1 base and J by 0 bases, and 8 bases separated the two germline ends. CDR1 and CDR2 from the germline V gene are MDHEN and SYDVKM. The CDR3 has 15 amino acids. The whole variable domain, remainder taken from reference TRBV28 and TRBJ2-3, is DVKVTQSSRYLVKRTGEKVFLECVQDMDHENMFWYRQDPGLGLRLIYFSYDVKMKEKGDIPEGYSVSREKKERFSLILESASTNQTSMYLCASSLSRASTDTQYFGPGTRLTVL.

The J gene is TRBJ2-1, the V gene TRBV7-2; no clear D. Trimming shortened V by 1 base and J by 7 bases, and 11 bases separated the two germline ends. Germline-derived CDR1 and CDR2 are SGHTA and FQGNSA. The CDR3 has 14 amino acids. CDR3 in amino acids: CASSLVSLPNEQFF. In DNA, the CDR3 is TGTGCCAGCAGCTTAGTGTCACTCCCAAATGAGCAGTTCTTC. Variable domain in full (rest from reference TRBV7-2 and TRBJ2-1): GAGVSQSPSNKVTEKGKDVELRCDPISGHTALYWYRQSLGQGLEFLIYFQGNSAPDKSGLPSDRFSAERTGGSVSTLTIQRTQQEDSAVYLCASSLVSLPNEQFFGPGTRLTVL.

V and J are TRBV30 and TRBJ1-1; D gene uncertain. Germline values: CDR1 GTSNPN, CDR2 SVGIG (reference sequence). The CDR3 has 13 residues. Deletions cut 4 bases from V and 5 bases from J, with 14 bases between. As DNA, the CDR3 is TGTGCCTGGAAACCACCTCCGGGGACTGAAGCTTTCTTT. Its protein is CAWKPPPGTEAFF.

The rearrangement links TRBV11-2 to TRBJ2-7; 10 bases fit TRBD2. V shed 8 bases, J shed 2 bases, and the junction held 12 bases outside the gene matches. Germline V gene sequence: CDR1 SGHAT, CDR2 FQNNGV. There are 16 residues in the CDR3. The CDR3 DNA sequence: TGTGCCAGCCAAACTAGCGGGACAGCAGGCGCCTACGAGCAGTACTTC. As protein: CASQTSGTAGAYEQYF.

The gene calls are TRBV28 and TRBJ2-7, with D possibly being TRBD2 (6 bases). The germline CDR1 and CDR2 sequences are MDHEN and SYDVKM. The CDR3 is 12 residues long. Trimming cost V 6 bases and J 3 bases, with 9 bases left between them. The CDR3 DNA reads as TGTGCCAGCAGCATAGCGGACTACGAGCAGTACTTC. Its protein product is CASSIADYEQYF. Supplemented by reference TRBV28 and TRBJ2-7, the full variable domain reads DVKVTQSSRYLVKRTGEKVFLECVQDMDHENMFWYRQDPGLGLRLIYFSYDVKMKEKGDIPEGYSVSREKKERFSLILESASTNQTSMYLCASSIADYEQYFGPGTRLTVT.

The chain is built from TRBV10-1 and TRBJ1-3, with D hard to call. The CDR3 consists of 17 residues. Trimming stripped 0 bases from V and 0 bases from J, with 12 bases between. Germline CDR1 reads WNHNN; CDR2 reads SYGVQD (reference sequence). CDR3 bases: TGCGCCAGCAGTGAGTCGGACTCAGGATACTCTGGAAACACCATATATTTT. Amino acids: CASSESDSGYSGNTIYF.

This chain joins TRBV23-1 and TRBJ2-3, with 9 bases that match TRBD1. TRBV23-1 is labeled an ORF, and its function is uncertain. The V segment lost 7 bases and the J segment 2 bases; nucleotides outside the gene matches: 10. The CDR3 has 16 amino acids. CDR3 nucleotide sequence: TGCGCCAGCATTTCCTCCGGGACAGGGAACACAGATACGCAGTATTTT. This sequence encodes CASISSGTGNTDTQYF.

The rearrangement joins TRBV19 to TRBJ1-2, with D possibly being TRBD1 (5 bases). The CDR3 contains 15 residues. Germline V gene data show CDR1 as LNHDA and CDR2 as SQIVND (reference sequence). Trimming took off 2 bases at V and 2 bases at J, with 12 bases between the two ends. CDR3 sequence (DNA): TGTGCCAGTAGTATAAGGACAAGTCCAAACTATGGCTACACCTTC. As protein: CASSIRTSPNYGYTF.

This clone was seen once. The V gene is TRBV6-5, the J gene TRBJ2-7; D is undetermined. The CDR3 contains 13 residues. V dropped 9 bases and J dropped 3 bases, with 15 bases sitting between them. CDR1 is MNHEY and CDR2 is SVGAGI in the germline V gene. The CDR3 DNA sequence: TGTGCCAGTCACGGTCACTACATCTACGAGCAGTACTTC. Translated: CASHGHYIYEQYF.

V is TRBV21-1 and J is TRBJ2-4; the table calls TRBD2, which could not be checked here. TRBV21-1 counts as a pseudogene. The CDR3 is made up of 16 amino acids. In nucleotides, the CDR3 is TGTGCCAGCAGCATGCTAGCGGGATTATGTAAAAACATTCAGTACTTC. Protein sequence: CASSMLAGLCKNIQYF.

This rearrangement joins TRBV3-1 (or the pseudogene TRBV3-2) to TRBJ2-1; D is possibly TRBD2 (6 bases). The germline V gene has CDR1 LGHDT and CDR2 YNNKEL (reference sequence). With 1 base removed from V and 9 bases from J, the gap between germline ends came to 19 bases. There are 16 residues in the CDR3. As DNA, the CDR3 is TGTGCCAGCAGCCAAGGGGGGTCGACGACTAGGACTGAGCAGTTCTTC. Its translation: CASSQGGSTTRTEQFF.

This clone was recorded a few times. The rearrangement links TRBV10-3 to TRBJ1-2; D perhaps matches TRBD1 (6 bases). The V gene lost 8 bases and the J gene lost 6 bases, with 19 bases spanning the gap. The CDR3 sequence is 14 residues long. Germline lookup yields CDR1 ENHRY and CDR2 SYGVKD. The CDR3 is CAIRPGDEGHGYTF. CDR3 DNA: TGTGCCATCCGCCCAGGGGATGAAGGGCATGGCTACACCTTC.

The CDR3 nucleotides are TGTGCCAGCAGCTTAAGGCGGACAGGGTCGCAGTATTTT. Amino acid sequence: CASSLRRTGSQYF. This chain joins TRBV7-3 and TRBJ2-3; 8 nucleotides match TRBD1. This CDR3 is built from 13 residues. Germline V gene lookup returns CDR1 SGHTA and CDR2 FQGTGA. Losses at the gene ends were 1 base for V and 10 bases for J; bases not matched to a gene: 4.

The DNA of the CDR3 is TGTGCCAGCAGCTTAATTCCAGGCCCCTACGAGCAGTACTTC. This gives the protein CASSLIPGPYEQYF. The chain joins TRBV7-2 to TRBJ2-7; D is unresolved. The germline gives CDR1 SGHTA, CDR2 FQGNSA. Trimming left V 2 bases short and J 2 bases short, with 10 bases between. The CDR3 is made up of 14 amino acids.

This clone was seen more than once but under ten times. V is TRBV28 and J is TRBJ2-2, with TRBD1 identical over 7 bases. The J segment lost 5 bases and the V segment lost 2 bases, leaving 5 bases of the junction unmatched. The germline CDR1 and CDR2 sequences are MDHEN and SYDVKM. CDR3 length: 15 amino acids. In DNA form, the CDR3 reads TGTGCCAGCAGTTTAGGGGACAGTACTACCGGGGAGCTGTTTTTT. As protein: CASSLGDSTTGELFF.

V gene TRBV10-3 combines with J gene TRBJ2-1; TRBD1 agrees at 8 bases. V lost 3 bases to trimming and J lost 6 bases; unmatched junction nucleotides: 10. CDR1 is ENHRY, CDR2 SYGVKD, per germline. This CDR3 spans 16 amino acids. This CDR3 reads CAISDPGQGLSNEQFF. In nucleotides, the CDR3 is TGTGCCATCAGTGACCCAGGACAGGGACTGAGCAATGAGCAGTTCTTC.